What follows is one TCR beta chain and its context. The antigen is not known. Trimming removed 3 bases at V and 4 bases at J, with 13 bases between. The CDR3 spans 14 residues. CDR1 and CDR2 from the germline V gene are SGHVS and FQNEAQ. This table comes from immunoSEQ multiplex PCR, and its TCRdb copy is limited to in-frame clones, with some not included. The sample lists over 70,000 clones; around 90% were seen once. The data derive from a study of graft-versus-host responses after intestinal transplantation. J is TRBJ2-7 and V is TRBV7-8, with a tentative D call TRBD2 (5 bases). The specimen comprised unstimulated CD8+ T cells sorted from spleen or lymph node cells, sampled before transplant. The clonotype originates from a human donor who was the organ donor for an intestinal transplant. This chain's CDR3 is CASSFDEGGYEQYV. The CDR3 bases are TGTGCCAGCAGCTTCGACGAGGGTGGGTACGAGCAGTACGTC.